This T cell receptor (beta chain) was identified during a study of cytomegalovirus exposure and HLA in healthy donors. Study-level points and caveats: Most TCRs appeared rarely, but some public TCRs recurred in many donors. In most subjects, TCR beta sequences reportedly gave accurate predictions of HLA-A and HLA-B alleles. Analyses of presence/absence relied on an assumption of roughly uniform sequencing depth across donors.

The V gene's germline CDR1 is GTSNPN and CDR2 SVGIG (reference sequence). The CDR3 totals 16 residues. The germline V and J ends were trimmed by 0 bases and 1 base, with 13 bases remaining between them. PCR involved 60 Vbeta and 13 Jbeta primers. The data were produced by immunoSEQ multiplex PCR, yet TCRdb's version contains in-frame clones alone and is incomplete. The sample has about 210,000 clones; 80% to 90% are singletons. Concerning this clone: Its cognate antigen is unknown.

The chain has TRBV30 and TRBJ2-1, with a weak D call TRBD2 (5 bases). What was sequenced was PBMCs. The TCR originated in a woman in her 30s in good health and CMV-seronegative. CDR3 amino acids: CAWSVLEAASYNEQFF. CDR3 sequence (DNA): TGTGCCTGGAGTGTACTAGAAGCGGCTTCCTACAATGAGCAGTTCTTC.